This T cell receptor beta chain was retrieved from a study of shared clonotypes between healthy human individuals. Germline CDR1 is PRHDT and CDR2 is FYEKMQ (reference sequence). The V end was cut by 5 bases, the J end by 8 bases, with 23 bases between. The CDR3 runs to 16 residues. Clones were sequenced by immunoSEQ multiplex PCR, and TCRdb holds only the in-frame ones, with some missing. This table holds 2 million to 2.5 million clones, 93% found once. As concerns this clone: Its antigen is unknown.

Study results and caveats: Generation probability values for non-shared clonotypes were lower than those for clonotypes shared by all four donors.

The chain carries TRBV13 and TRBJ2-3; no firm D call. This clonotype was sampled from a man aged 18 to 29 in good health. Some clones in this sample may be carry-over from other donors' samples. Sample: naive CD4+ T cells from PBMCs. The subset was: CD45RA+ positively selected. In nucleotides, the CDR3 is TGTGCCAGCAGCCCCCGTTGGGTGCGGCCCCACGGTACGCAGTATTTT. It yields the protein CASSPRWVRPHGTQYF.